In this sample, the clone carrying this T cell receptor beta chain turned up a few times. The CDR3 does not end in the conserved phenylalanine or tryptophan, so this is likely a read error. Because the CDR3's place on the DNA is in doubt, the DNA is left out and the CDR3 is given as listed by TCRdb. Original processing methods: Estimates of nucleated cell counts were drawn from the amplification of reference gene primers. Sequencing used immunoSEQ multiplex PCR; TCRdb keeps in-frame clones, though not all of them. The DNA was the basis for D and trimming; V, J and clone size are from that table. Of 150,000 to 200,000 clones in the sample, around nine tenths are singletons; the top ten hold 15% to 20%. This specimen belongs to a study of blood T cell repertoires in COVID-19. Turning to the study itself: COVID-19 samples, acute and convalescent, were from the United States, Italy and Spain. Nucleic acid was either cDNA or gDNA, and it came from T cells, B-cell-depleted T cells, or PBMCs.

The CDR3 extends over 8 residues, inclusive of both ends. Germline CDR1 reads SGHTS; CDR2 reads YDEGEE. The gene calls are TRBV5-8 and TRBJ2-7; the DNA was not used to check the table's D call, TRBD2. The sample was peripheral blood. The sequence was collected from a man in his 60s with active or convalescent COVID-19. The CDR3 spells CASSLYNY.